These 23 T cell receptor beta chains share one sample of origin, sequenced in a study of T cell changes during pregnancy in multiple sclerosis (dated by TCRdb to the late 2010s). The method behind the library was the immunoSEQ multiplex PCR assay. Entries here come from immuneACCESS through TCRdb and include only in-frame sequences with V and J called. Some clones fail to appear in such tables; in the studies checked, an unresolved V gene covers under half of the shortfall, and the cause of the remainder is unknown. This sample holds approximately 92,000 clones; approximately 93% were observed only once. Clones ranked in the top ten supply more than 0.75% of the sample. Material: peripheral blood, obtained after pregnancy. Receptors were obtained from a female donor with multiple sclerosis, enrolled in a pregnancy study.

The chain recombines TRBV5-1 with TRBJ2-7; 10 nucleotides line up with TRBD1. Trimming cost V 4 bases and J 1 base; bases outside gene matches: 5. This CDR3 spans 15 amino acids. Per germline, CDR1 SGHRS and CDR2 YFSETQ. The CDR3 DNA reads TGCGCCAGCAGCACCGGGACAGGGGCTTCCTACGAGCAGTACTTC. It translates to CASSTGTGASYEQYF.

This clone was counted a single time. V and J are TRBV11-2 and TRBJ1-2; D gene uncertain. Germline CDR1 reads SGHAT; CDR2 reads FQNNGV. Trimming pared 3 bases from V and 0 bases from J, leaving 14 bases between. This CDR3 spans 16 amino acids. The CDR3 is CASSFSLAGANYGYTF. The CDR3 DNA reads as TGTGCCAGCAGCTTTAGTTTGGCGGGAGCTAACTATGGCTACACCTTC.

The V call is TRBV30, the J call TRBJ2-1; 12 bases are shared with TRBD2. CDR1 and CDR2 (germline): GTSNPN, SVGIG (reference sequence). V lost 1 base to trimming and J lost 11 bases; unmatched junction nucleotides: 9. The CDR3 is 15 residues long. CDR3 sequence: CAWSGEGLAGMKQFF. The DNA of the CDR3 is TGTGCCTGGAGTGGTGAAGGACTAGCGGGAATGAAGCAGTTCTTC.

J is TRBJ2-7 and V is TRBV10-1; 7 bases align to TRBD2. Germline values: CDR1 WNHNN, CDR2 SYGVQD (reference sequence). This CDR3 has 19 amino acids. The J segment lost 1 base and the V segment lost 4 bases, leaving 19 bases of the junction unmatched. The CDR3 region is CASSVPPLIVGGPSYEQYF. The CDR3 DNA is TGCGCCAGCAGTGTTCCCCCCCTCATAGTGGGAGGGCCGTCCTACGAGCAGTACTTC.

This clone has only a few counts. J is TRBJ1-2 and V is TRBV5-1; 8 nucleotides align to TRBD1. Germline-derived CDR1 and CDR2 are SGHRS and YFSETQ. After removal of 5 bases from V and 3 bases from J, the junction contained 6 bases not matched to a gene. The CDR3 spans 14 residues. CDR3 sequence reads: CASRNLQGDYGYTF. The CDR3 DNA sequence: TGCGCCAGCAGAAATCTACAGGGGGACTATGGCTACACCTTC.

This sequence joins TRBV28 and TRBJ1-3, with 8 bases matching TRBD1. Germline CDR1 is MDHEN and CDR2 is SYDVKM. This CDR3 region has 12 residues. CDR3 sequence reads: CVSDRAGNTIYF. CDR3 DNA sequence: TGTGTCTCGGACAGGGCTGGAAACACCATATATTTT.

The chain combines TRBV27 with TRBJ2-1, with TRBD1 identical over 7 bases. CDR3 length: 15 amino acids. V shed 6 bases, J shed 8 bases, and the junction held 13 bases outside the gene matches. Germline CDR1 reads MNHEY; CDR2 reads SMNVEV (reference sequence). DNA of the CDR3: TGTGCCAGCAGCCCCACCGGACAGGACTGGGATGAGCAGTTCTTC. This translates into CASSPTGQDWDEQFF.

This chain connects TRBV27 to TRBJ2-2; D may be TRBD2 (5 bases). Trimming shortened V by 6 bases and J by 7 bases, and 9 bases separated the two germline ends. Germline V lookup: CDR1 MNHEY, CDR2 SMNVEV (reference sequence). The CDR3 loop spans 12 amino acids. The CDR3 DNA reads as TGTGCCAGCAGCACAAGCGGCGGGGAGCTGTTTTTT. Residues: CASSTSGGELFF.

This chain's CDR3 is CASSTQGTEAFF. The DNA for the CDR3 is TGCGCCAGCTCTACACAGGGGACTGAAGCTTTCTTT. This sequence joins TRBV5-1 and TRBJ1-1, with 7 bases identical to TRBD1. V trimming: 7 bases; J trimming: 5 bases; junction bases outside the gene matches: 5. This CDR3 spans 12 amino acids. CDR1 and CDR2 (germline): SGHRS, YFSETQ.

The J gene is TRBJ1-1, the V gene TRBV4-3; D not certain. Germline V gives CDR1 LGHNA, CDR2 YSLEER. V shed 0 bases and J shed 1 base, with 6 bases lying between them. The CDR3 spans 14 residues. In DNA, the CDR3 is TGCGCCAGCAGCCAAGAGGACTCGAACACTGAAGCTTTCTTT. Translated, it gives CASSQEDSNTEAFF.

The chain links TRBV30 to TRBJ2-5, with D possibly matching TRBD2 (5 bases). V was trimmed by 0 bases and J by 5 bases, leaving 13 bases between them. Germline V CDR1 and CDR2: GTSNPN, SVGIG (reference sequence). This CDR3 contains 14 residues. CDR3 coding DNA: TGTGCCTGGAGTGTAAGGTCTCGAGGGGAGACCCAGTACTTC. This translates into CAWSVRSRGETQYF. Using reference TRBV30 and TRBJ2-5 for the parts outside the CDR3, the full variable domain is SQTIHQWPATLVQPVGSPLSLECTVEGTSNPNLYWYRQAAGRGLQLLFYSVGIGQISSEVPQNLSASRPQDRQFILSSKKLLLSDSGFYLCAWSVRSRGETQYFGPGTRLLVL.

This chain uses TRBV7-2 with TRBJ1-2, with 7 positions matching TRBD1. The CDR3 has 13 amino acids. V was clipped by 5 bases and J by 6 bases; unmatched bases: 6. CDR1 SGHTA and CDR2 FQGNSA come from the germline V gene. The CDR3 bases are TGTGCCAGCAGCGTGGACAGGTTTCATGGCTACACCTTC. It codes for CASSVDRFHGYTF.

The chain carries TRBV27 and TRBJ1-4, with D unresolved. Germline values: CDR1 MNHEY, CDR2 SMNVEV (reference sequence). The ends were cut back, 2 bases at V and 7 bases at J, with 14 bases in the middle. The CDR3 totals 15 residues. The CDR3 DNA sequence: TGTGCCAGCAGTTTAGTCGCGAGTAGCGGTGAAAAACTGTTTTTT. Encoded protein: CASSLVASSGEKLFF. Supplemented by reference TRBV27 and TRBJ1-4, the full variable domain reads EAQVTQNPRYLITVTGKKLTVTCSQNMNHEYMSWYRQDPGLGLRQIYYSMNVEVTDKGDVPEGYKVSRKEKRNFPLILESPSPNQTSLYFCASSLVASSGEKLFFGSGTQLSVL.

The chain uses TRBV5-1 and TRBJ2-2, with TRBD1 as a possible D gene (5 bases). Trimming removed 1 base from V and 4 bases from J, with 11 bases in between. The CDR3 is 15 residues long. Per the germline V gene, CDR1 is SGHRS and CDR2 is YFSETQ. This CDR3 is CASSLRQGATGELFF. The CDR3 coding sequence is TGCGCCAGCAGCTTGCGGCAGGGCGCCACCGGGGAGCTGTTTTTT.

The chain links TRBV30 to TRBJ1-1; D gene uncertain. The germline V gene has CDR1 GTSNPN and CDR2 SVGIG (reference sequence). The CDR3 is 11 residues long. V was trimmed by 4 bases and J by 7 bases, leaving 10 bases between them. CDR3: CAWTKTGEAFF. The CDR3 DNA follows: TGTGCCTGGACGAAGACGGGTGAAGCTTTCTTT.

CDR3 amino acids: CASSLTPGLAGGGEQFF. As DNA, the CDR3 is TGTGCCAGCAGCTTAACCCCGGGACTAGCGGGAGGGGGTGAGCAGTTCTTC. V gene TRBV7-2 combines with J gene TRBJ2-1; 16 bases are a match to TRBD2. The germline V gene has CDR1 SGHTA and CDR2 FQGNSA. The CDR3 consists of 17 residues. V was pared by 2 bases and J by 9 bases, with 7 bases of the junction left unmatched.

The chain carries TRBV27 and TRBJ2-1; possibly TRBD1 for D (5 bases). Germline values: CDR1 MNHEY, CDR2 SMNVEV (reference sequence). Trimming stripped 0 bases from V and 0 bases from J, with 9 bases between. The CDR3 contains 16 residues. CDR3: CASSLSVRDSYNEQFF. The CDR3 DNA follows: TGTGCCAGCAGTTTATCGGTCAGGGACTCCTACAATGAGCAGTTCTTC.

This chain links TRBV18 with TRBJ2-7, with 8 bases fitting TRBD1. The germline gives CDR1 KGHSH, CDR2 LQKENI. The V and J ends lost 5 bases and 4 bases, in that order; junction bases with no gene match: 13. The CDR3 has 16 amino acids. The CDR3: CASSYGTGGTGYEQYF. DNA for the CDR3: TGTGCCAGCTCATATGGGACAGGCGGCACAGGATACGAGCAGTACTTC.

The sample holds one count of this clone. The CDR3 spells CASSIVTSSYNEQFF. The CDR3 bases are TGTGCCAGTAGTATCGTCACAAGCTCCTACAATGAGCAGTTCTTC. The gene calls are TRBV19 and TRBJ2-1; no clear D gene. The germline V gene has CDR1 LNHDA and CDR2 SQIVND (reference sequence). The CDR3 totals 15 residues. Trimming took off 3 bases at V and 0 bases at J, with 9 bases between the two ends.

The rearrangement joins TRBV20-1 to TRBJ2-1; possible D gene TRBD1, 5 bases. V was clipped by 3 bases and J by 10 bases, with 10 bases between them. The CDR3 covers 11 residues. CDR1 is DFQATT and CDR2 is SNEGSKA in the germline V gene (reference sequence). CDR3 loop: CSARVRVEQFF. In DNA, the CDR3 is TGCAGTGCTAGGGTCAGGGTCGAGCAGTTCTTC.

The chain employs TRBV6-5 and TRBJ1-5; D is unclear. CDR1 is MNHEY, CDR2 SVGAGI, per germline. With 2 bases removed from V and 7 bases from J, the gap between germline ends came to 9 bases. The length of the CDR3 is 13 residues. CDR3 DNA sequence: TGTGCCAGCAGTTACGGTGAGGGACAGCCCCAGCATTTT. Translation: CASSYGEGQPQHF.

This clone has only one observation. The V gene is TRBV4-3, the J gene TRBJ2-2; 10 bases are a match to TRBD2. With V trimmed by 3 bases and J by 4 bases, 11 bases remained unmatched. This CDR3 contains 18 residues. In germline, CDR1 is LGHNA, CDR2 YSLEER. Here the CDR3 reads CASSQPLGTSAGTGELFF. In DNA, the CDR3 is TGCGCCAGCAGCCAGCCTTTGGGGACTAGCGCGGGCACCGGGGAGCTGTTTTTT.

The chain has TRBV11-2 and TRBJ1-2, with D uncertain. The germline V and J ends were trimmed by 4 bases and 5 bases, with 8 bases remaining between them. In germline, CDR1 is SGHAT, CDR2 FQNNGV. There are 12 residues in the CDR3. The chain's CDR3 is CASSSSLYGYTF. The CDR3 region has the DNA TGTGCCAGCAGCTCCAGTTTGTATGGCTACACCTTC.